The rows below give T cell receptor beta chains drawn from one sample of a study of cytomegalovirus exposure and HLA in healthy donors. Some clones are missing from TCRdb's copy, which holds only in-frame ones; the method was immunoSEQ multiplex PCR. The sample shows roughly 150,000 clones, about 75% of them seen only once. Sequencing was performed on PBMCs. All receptors derive from a man aged 60 to 69 in good health and CMV-seronegative. Both conserved end residues are part of each CDR3. A D gene is named only where the DNA matches it firmly. Expanded clones are given a class, and other clones once, few, many or no size at all.

once	TRBV11-2	-	TRBJ1-1	TGTGCCAGCAGCCCGAGGGTAGGGAACACTGAAGCTTTCTTT	CASSPRVGNTEAFF
few	TRBV7-9	-	TRBJ2-6	TGTGCCAGCAGCTTACCCGTGTCTGGGGCCAAAGAGGCCAACGTCCTGACTTTC	CASSLPVSGAKEANVLTF
few	TRBV5-1	TRBD1	TRBJ2-5	TGCGCCAGCAGCCCTAAGTTGGACAGGCTCCACCAAGAGACCCAGTACTTC	CASSPKLDRLHQETQYF
-	TRBV11-2	-	TRBJ2-7	TGTGCCAGCAGCCCTATTAGCTACGAGCAGTACTTC	CASSPISYEQYF
-	TRBV5-5	-	TRBJ1-4	TGTGCCAGCAGCTTCCGGACAGATGCAACTAATGAAAAACTGTTTTTT	CASSFRTDATNEKLFF
-	TRBV6-5	TRBD1	TRBJ2-7	TGTGCCAGCAGGGGACAGCCGAGCTCCTACGAGCAGTACTTC	CASRGQPSSYEQYF
-	TRBV4-3	-	TRBJ2-1	TGCGCCAGCAGCCCCCGGGGGGCGAGGTCCAATGAGCAGTTCTTC	CASSPRGARSNEQFF
-	TRBV30	-	TRBJ1-3	TGTGCCTGGAGGGACATCTCTGGAAACACCATATATTTT	CAWRDISGNTIYF
few	TRBV7-9	TRBD1	TRBJ1-2	TGTGCCAGCGGCGATCAGGGGGCGGCTAACTATGGCTACACCTTC	CASGDQGAANYGYTF
few	TRBV5-1	TRBD2	TRBJ2-7	TGCGCCAGCAGTTTTCTAGCGGAGGGCTCCTACGAGCAGTACTTC	CASSFLAEGSYEQYF
-	TRBV7-9	-	TRBJ2-3	TGTGCCAGCAGCTTAGGGGGGGAAGATACGCAGTATTTT	CASSLGGEDTQYF
few	TRBV7-8	TRBD1	TRBJ1-3	TGTGCCAGCAGCCATGACAGGGCTGGAAACACCATATATTTT	CASSHDRAGNTIYF
few	TRBV6-5	TRBD1	TRBJ2-7	TGTGCCAGCAGGTCAACAGGGGTATACGAGCAGTACTTC	CASRSTGVYEQYF
-	TRBV7-2	-	TRBJ1-3	TGTGCCAGCAGCTTAGGGGCAGACTCTGGAAACACCATATATTTT	CASSLGADSGNTIYF
-	TRBV20-1	-	TRBJ2-7	TGCAGTGCCCTAAGGTCGGGCGAGCAGTACTTC	CSALRSGEQYF
-	TRBV19	TRBD2	TRBJ2-5	TGTGCCAGTAGTCCTAGAGGGGTAGCGGGAGAAGGGGAGACCCAGTACTTC	CASSPRGVAGEGETQYF
-	TRBV9	TRBD2	TRBJ2-3	TGTGCCAGCAGCCGTAGCGGGAGTTCAGATACGCAGTATTTT	CASSRSGSSDTQYF
-	TRBV11-3	TRBD1	TRBJ2-3	TGTGCCAGCAGCCTGGGACAGGACATCGATACGCAGTATTTT	CASSLGQDIDTQYF
-	TRBV7-9	-	TRBJ2-2	TGTGCCAGCACCACCCCCGAGTTCACCGGGGAGCTGTTTTTT	CASTTPEFTGELFF
-	TRBV5-6	-	TRBJ2-7	TGTGCCAGCAGCTTGTTCTTATGGGGGGGCCCCAACGAGCAGTACTTC	CASSLFLWGGPNEQYF
once	TRBV7-3	-	TRBJ2-3	TGTGCCAGCAGCTCGGGACAGCGGGGCACAGATACGCAGTATTTT	CASSSGQRGTDTQYF
-	TRBV28	TRBD1	TRBJ2-5	TGTGCCAGCAGTCAGGGGGACAGGGAAGCGGTTGGAGAGACCCAGTACTTC	CASSQGDREAVGETQYF
many	TRBV5-4	TRBD1	TRBJ1-1	TGTGCCAGCAGCGTGGGACAGCCAAATGAAGCTTTCTTT	CASSVGQPNEAFF
-	TRBV28	TRBD1	TRBJ1-3	TGTGCCAGCAGTTTATCTCAGGGGGGTAGGTCTGGAAACACCATATATTTT	CASSLSQGGRSGNTIYF
-	TRBV7-9	-	TRBJ1-6	TGTGCCAGCAGCTTCGGGGAGTTTGGTTCACCCCTCCACTTT	CASSFGEFGSPLHF
-	TRBV6-1	TRBD1	TRBJ1-1	TGTGCCAGCCCCGACAGGGTGGGGACTGAAGCTTTCTTT	CASPDRVGTEAFF
-	TRBV27	-	TRBJ2-7	TGTGCCAGCAGTTTAGGGCAGGGTATCCCCTACGAGCAGTACTTC	CASSLGQGIPYEQYF
once	TRBV5-4	TRBD2	TRBJ2-5	TGTGCCAGCAGCTTGGTCGGTCGCGGACTAGCAGAGACCCAGTACTTC	CASSLVGRGLAETQYF
-	TRBV5-1	-	TRBJ1-1	TGCGCCAGCAGCGTTCTACGTAACACTGAAGCTTTCTTT	CASSVLRNTEAFF
-	TRBV6-5	-	TRBJ2-1	TGTGCCAGCAGTGACACCTGGTACAATGAGCAGTTCTTC	CASSDTWYNEQFF
-	TRBV9	-	TRBJ2-1	TGTGCCAGCAGCGTAGCAGGGTTAGCCTCCTACAATGAGCAGTTCTTC	CASSVAGLASYNEQFF